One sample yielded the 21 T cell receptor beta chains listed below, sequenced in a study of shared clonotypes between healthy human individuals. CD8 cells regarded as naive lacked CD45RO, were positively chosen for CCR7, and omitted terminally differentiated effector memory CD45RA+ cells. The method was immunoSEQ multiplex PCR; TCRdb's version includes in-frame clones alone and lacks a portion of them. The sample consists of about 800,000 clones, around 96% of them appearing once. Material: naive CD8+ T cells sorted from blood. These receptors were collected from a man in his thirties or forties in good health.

CDR3 sequence reads: CASSLRGPDSKTKRSYNEQFF. The CDR3 DNA follows: TGTGCCAGCAGCTTAAGAGGGCCGGACTCCAAGACAAAGCGCTCCTACAATGAGCAGTTCTTC. The V and J genes are TRBV7-8 and TRBJ2-1; D perhaps matches TRBD2 (5 bases). Germline V gene sequence: CDR1 SGHVS, CDR2 FQNEAQ. Trimming cost V 2 bases and J 0 bases, with 26 bases left between them. The length of the CDR3 is 21 residues.

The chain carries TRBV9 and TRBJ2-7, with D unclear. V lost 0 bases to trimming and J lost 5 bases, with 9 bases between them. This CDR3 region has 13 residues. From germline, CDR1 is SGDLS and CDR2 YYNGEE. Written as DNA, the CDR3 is TGTGCCAGCAGCGTAGGCTTAAAGGACGAGCAGTACTTC. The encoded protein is CASSVGLKDEQYF. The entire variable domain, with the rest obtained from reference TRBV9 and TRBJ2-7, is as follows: DSGVTQTPKHLITATGQRVTLRCSPRSGDLSVYWYQQSLDQGLQFLIQYYNGEERAKGNILERFSAQQFPDLHSELNLSSLELGDSALYFCASSVGLKDEQYFGPGTRLTVT.

CDR3 amino acids: CSVEWGFHEQYF. DNA of the CDR3: TGCAGCGTTGAGTGGGGGTTTCACGAGCAGTACTTC. The gene calls are TRBV29-1 and TRBJ2-7; TRBD1 or TRBD2 may be the D gene (5 bases each). The V and J ends lost 3 bases and 5 bases respectively, with 11 bases between them. This CDR3 has 12 amino acids. The V gene's germline CDR1 is SQVTM and CDR2 ANQGSEA.

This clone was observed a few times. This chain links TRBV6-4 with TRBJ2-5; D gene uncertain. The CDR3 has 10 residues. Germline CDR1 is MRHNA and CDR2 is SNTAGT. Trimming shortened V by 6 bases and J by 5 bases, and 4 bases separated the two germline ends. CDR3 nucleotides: TGTGCCAGCAGGGTGGAGACCCAGTACTTC. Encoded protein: CASRVETQYF.

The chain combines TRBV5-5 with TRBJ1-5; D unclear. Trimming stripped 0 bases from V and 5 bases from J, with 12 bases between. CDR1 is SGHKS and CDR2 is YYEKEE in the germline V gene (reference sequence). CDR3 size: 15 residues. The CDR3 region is CASSLESTLYQPQHF. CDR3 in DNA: TGTGCCAGCAGCTTGGAATCGACACTATATCAGCCCCAGCATTTT.

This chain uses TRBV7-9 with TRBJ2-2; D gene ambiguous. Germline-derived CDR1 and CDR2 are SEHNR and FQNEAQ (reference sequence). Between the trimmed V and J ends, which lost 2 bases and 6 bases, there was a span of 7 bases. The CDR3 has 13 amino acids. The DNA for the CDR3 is TGTGCCAGCAGCTTAATTACCCCCGGGGAGCTGTTTTTT. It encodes CASSLITPGELFF.

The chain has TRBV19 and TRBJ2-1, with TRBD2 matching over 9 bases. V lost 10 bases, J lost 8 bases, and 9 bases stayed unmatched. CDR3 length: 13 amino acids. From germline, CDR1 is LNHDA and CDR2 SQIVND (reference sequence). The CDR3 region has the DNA TGTGCCACGGGACTAGCTGGATGGGATGAGCAGTTCTTC. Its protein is CATGLAGWDEQFF.

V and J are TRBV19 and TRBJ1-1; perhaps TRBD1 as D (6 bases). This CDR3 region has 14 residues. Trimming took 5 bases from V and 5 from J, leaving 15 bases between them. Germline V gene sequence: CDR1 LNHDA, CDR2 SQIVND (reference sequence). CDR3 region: CASSEATGMTEAFF. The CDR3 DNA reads TGTGCCAGTAGTGAGGCCACAGGGATGACTGAAGCTTTCTTT.

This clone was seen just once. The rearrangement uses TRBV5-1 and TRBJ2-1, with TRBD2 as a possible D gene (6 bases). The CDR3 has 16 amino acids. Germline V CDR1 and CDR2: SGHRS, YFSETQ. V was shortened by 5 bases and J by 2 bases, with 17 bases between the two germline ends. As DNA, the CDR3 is TGCGCCAGCAGTCAGCGCCGGGACTCACCCTACAATGAGCAGTTCTTC. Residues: CASSQRRDSPYNEQFF.

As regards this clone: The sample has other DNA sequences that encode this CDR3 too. The CDR3 reads CASSLGYEQFF. The DNA for the CDR3 is TGTGCCAGCAGTTTAGGGTATGAGCAGTTCTTC. The chain recombines TRBV27 with TRBJ2-1; D ambiguous. In germline, CDR1 is MNHEY, CDR2 SMNVEV (reference sequence). The CDR3 extends over 11 amino acids. With 2 bases removed from V and 8 bases from J, the gap between germline ends came to 4 bases.

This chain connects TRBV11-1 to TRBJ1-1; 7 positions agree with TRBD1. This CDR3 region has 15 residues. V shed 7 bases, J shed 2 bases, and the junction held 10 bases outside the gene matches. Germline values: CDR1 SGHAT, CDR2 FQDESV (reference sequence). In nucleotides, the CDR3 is TGTGCCAGCAACTTGAACAGGGGACCCAACACTGAAGCTTTCTTT. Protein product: CASNLNRGPNTEAFF.

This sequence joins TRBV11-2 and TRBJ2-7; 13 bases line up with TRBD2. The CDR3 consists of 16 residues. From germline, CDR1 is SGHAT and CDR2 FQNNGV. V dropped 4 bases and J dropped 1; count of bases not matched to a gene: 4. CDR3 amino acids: CASSWGLAGTSYEQYF. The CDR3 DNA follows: TGTGCCAGCAGCTGGGGACTAGCGGGAACGTCCTACGAGCAGTACTTC.

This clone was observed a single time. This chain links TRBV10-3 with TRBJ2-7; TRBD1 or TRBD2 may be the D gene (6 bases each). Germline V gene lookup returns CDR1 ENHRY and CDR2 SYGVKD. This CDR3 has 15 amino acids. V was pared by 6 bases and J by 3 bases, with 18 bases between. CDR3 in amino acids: CAISPGGRGGYEQYF. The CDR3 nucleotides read TGTGCCATCAGCCCCGGGGGCCGGGGTGGCTACGAGCAGTACTTC.

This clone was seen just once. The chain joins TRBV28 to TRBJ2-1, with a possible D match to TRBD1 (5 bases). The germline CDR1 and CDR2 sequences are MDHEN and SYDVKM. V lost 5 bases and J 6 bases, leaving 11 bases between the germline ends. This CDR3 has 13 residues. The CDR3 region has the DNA TGTGCCAGCAGTCTACTTCAGGGCAATGAGCAGTTCTTC. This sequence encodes CASSLLQGNEQFF.

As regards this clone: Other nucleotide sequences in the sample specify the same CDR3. The CDR3 protein is CASSQDRGPSYEQYF. The CDR3 DNA is TGCGCCAGCAGCCAAGATCGAGGACCATCCTACGAGCAGTACTTC. The chain recombines TRBV4-3 with TRBJ2-7; D not resolved. The CDR3 length is 15 residues. In germline, CDR1 is LGHNA, CDR2 YSLEER. Trimming removed 0 bases from V and 1 base from J, with 10 bases in between.

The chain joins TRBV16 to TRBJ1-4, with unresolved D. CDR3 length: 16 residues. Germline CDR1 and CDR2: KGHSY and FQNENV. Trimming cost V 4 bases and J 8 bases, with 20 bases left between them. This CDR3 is CASSPSIVQGVEKLFF. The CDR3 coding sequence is TGTGCCAGCAGCCCTTCCATAGTTCAAGGAGTCGAAAAACTGTTTTTT. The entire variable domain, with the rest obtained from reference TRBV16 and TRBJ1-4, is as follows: GEEVAQTPKHLVRGEGQKAKLYCAPIKGHSYVFWYQQVLKNEFKFLISFQNENVFDETGMPKERFSAKCLPNSPCSLEIQATKLEDSAVYFCASSPSIVQGVEKLFFGSGTQLSVL.

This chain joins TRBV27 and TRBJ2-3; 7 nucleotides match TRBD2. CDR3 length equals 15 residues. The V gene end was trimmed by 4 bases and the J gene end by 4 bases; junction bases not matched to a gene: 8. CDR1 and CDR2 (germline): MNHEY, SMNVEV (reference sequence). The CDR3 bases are TGTGCCAGCAGTTCCCCGGGGAGGGGAGCAGATACGCAGTATTTT. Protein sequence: CASSSPGRGADTQYF.

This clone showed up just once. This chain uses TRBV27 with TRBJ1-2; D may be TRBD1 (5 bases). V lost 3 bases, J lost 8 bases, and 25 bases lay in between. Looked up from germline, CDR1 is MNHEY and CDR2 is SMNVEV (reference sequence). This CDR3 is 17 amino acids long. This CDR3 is CASSFRRGQRANHGYTF. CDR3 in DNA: TGTGCCAGCAGTTTCCGCAGAGGACAACGGGCCAACCACGGCTACACCTTC.

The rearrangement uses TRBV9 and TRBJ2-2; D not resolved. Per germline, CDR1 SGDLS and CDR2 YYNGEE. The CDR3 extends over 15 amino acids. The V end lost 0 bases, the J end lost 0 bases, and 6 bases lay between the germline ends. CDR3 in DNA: TGTGCCAGCAGCGTAGCCGGAACGAACACCGGGGAGCTGTTTTTT. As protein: CASSVAGTNTGELFF. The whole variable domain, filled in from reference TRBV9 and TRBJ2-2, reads DSGVTQTPKHLITATGQRVTLRCSPRSGDLSVYWYQQSLDQGLQFLIQYYNGEERAKGNILERFSAQQFPDLHSELNLSSLELGDSALYFCASSVAGTNTGELFFGEGSRLTVL.

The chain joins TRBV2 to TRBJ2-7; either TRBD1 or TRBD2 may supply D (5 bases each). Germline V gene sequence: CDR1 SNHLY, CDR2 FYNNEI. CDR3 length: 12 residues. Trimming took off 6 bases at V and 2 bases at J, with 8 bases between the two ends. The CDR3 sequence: CASSPGPYEQYF. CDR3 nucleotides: TGTGCCAGCAGCCCGGGACCCTACGAGCAGTACTTC.

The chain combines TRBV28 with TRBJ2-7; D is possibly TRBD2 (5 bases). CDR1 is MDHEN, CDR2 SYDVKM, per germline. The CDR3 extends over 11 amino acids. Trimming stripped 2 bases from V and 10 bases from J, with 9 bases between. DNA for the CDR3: TGTGCCAGCAGTTTAGGAGGATTCCAGTACTTC. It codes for CASSLGGFQYF.